Presented here are 17 T cell receptor beta chains from one specimen sequenced in a study of technical replicates of blood from a few donors. The data were produced by immunoSEQ multiplex PCR, yet TCRdb's version contains in-frame clones alone and is incomplete. The sample has 80,000 or so clones, 96% seen once. The source material was T cells isolated from PBMCs. These receptors came from a human donor in good health.

To note about this clone: Other DNA sequences from this sample encode an identical CDR3 as well. This rearrangement joins TRBV4-1 to TRBJ1-4, with 10 bases matching TRBD1. The CDR3 loop spans 15 amino acids. CDR1 is MGHRA and CDR2 is YSYEKL in the germline V gene. V trimming: 3 bases; J trimming: 7 bases; junction bases outside the gene matches: 5. The CDR3 nucleotides read TGCGCCAGCAGCCAGACGACAGGGGGCCTTGAAAAACTGTTTTTT. It codes for CASSQTTGGLEKLFF.

The J gene is TRBJ1-1, the V gene TRBV7-3, with 7 bases aligning to TRBD1. V was pared by 5 bases and J by 7 bases, with 13 bases of the junction left unmatched. Germline CDR1 SGHTA, CDR2 FQGTGA. This CDR3 contains 15 residues. CDR3 sequence reads: CASSRTGQPLDEAFF. For the CDR3, the DNA is TGTGCCAGCAGCCGTACGGGACAGCCACTTGATGAAGCTTTCTTT. The variable domain in full, completed from reference TRBV7-3 and TRBJ1-1, reads GAGVSQTPSNKVTEKGKYVELRCDPISGHTALYWYRQSLGQGPEFLIYFQGTGAADDSGLPNDRFFAVRPEGSVSTLKIQRTERGDSAVYLCASSRTGQPLDEAFFGQGTRLTVV.

The rearrangement links TRBV2 to TRBJ1-1, with D hard to call. Per germline, CDR1 SNHLY and CDR2 FYNNEI. The CDR3 has 14 residues. V lost 5 bases to trimming and J lost 6 bases, with 16 bases between them. CDR3 in amino acids: CASSRSNSFSEAFF. Written as DNA, the CDR3 is TGTGCCAGCAGTCGGAGCAACTCTTTTTCTGAAGCTTTCTTT.

The V and J genes are TRBV27 and TRBJ1-6; D is perhaps TRBD1 (5 bases). Germline CDR1 reads MNHEY; CDR2 reads SMNVEV (reference sequence). Trimming stripped 1 base from V and 4 bases from J, with 11 bases between. The CDR3 has 16 residues. This CDR3 is CASSLYSTAYNSPLHF. The CDR3 nucleotides are TGTGCCAGCAGTTTATATTCGACAGCTTATAATTCACCCCTCCACTTT.

J is TRBJ1-4 and V is TRBV29-1, with D perhaps matching TRBD1 (5 bases). The length of the CDR3 is 18 residues. Germline V lookup: CDR1 SQVTM, CDR2 ANQGSEA. Trimming removed 4 bases at V and 7 bases at J, with 28 bases between. DNA for the CDR3: TGCAGCGTTGTCTTGGGGTCGGACATCAAACCAAGGGGTGAAAAACTGTTTTTT. Translated, it gives CSVVLGSDIKPRGEKLFF. Filled out from reference TRBV29-1 and TRBJ1-4, the complete variable domain reads SAVISQKPSRDICQRGTSLTIQCQVDSQVTMMFWYRQQPGQSLTLIATANQGSEATYESGFVIDKFPISRPNLTFSTLTVSNMSPEDSSIYLCSVVLGSDIKPRGEKLFFGSGTQLSVL.

V usage is TRBV27 and J usage is TRBJ2-7; 7 bases are shared with TRBD2. The CDR3 consists of 14 residues. V lost 3 bases and J lost 0; bases outside the gene matches: 2. Per germline, CDR1 MNHEY and CDR2 SMNVEV (reference sequence). CDR3 sequence reads: CASSFRDYSYEQYF. CDR3 nucleotides: TGTGCCAGCAGTTTTAGGGACTACTCCTACGAGCAGTACTTC.

The V and J genes are TRBV6-1 and TRBJ2-3, with 15 positions matching TRBD2. The CDR3 runs to 19 residues. The V gene end was trimmed by 2 bases and the J gene end by 2 bases; junction bases not matched to a gene: 8. Germline assignment: CDR1 MNHNS and CDR2 SASEGT. The CDR3 sequence is CASSEISGTSGGLTDTQYF. Written as DNA, the CDR3 is TGTGCCAGCAGTGAAATTTCCGGGACTAGCGGGGGGCTCACAGATACGCAGTATTTT.

The CDR3 sequence is CASSSPSRGSYNSPLHF. CDR3 coding DNA: TGTGCCAGCAGCTCACCTTCCAGGGGTTCCTATAATTCACCCCTCCACTTT. The J gene is TRBJ1-6, the V gene TRBV9; TRBD1 is a possible D gene (6 bases). The CDR3 length is 17 residues. Germline values: CDR1 SGDLS, CDR2 YYNGEE. V dropped 4 bases and J dropped 1 base, with 15 bases sitting between them.

The genes are TRBV25-1 and TRBJ2-7; TRBD1 matches at 12 bases. This CDR3 is built from 14 residues. Germline CDR1 and CDR2: MGHDK and SYGVNS. V was clipped by 8 bases and J by 2 bases; unmatched bases: 4. CDR3 DNA sequence: TGTGCCAGCGGGGGACAGGGGGCGACCTACGAGCAGTACTTC. It codes for CASGGQGATYEQYF.

The chain is built from TRBV6-5 and TRBJ2-7; D may be TRBD1 (6 bases). This CDR3 spans 14 amino acids. Trimming stripped 11 bases from V and 7 bases from J, with 24 bases between. Germline lookup yields CDR1 MNHEY and CDR2 SVGAGI. The CDR3 DNA follows: TGTGCCGGATTAACAGGGCGGCAATTTATAGAGCAGTACTTC. Translated, it gives CAGLTGRQFIEQYF.

The chain recombines TRBV28 with TRBJ1-2; unclear D gene. Germline V gives CDR1 MDHEN, CDR2 SYDVKM. CDR3 size: 12 residues. V lost 6 bases and J lost 6, with 11 bases in between. The CDR3 nucleotides read TGTGCCAGCAGAAATAGGACTAATGGCTACACCTTC. Amino acids: CASRNRTNGYTF.

The rearrangement uses TRBV6-6 and TRBJ1-1, with 8 bases aligning to TRBD1. The junction had 13 bases not matched to a gene; V was cut back by 4 bases and J by 9 bases. Germline CDR1 MNHNY, CDR2 SVGAGI (reference sequence). The CDR3 totals 15 residues. The CDR3 sequence is CASSWAGQGSSKAFF. The CDR3 nucleotides are TGTGCCAGCAGTTGGGCCGGACAGGGTAGTTCAAAAGCTTTCTTT.

This chain joins TRBV4-1 and TRBJ2-5, with TRBD2 matching 8 bases. The CDR3 covers 15 residues. Unmatched junction bases numbered 11, after V lost 4 bases and J lost 7 bases. The germline V gene encodes CDR1 MGHRA and CDR2 YSYEKL. The CDR3 sequence: CASSPSGGVLGTQYF. CDR3 DNA sequence: TGCGCCAGCAGCCCCAGCGGGGGAGTCCTGGGGACCCAGTACTTC.

The CDR3 sequence is CASRPPGQPTLRPDTEAFF. DNA for the CDR3: TGCGCCAGCAGACCTCCGGGACAGCCGACCCTAAGACCCGACACTGAAGCTTTCTTT. V usage is TRBV4-1 and J usage is TRBJ1-1, with 7 bases fitting TRBD1. The CDR3 consists of 19 residues. After removal of 6 bases from V and 3 bases from J, the junction contained 22 bases not matched to a gene. CDR1 is MGHRA and CDR2 is YSYEKL in the germline V gene.

This chain joins TRBV9 and TRBJ2-1; 9 bases are a match to TRBD2. The CDR3 has 16 amino acids. CDR1 and CDR2 (germline): SGDLS, YYNGEE. V was clipped by 0 bases and J by 5 bases; unmatched bases: 6. CDR3 protein: CASSVAGAGGNNEQFF. The CDR3 bases are TGTGCCAGCAGCGTAGCTGGGGCGGGGGGGAACAATGAGCAGTTCTTC.

The V and J genes are TRBV4-1 and TRBJ2-7; 10 bases fit TRBD1. Trimming at V came to 4 bases and at J to 6 bases, leaving 6 bases not matched to a gene. This CDR3 region has 14 residues. Germline V gene lookup returns CDR1 MGHRA and CDR2 YSYEKL. The CDR3 DNA reads TGCGCCAGCAGCCCCGCCGGGACAGGGGCCGAGCAGTACTTC. This gives the protein CASSPAGTGAEQYF.

This clone was observed a single time. This chain joins TRBV7-6 and TRBJ2-7, with 11 nucleotides matching TRBD2. This CDR3 region has 15 residues. The V and J ends lost 3 bases and 3 bases, in that order; junction bases with no gene match: 4. Germline values: CDR1 SGHVS, CDR2 FNYEAQ. The CDR3 is CASSFGTSGSYEQYF. In DNA, the CDR3 is TGTGCCAGCAGCTTCGGGACTAGCGGAAGCTACGAGCAGTACTTC.